These T cell receptor beta chains were read from a single sample in a study of regulatory T cells in long-lasting Graves disease. TCRdb reprocessed the multiplex PCR reads with MiXCR, giving one entry per CDR3 protein. Among about 300,000 distinct CDR3 sequences, approximately 20% were seen once, and the ten largest hold less than 45%. The source material was peripheral blood mononuclear cells (PBMCs), sampled at new diagnosis, from a patient treated with antithyroid drugs. These receptors all stem from a female donor with Graves disease. Each CDR3 is given with its conserved first and last residue. A D gene is named only where the DNA matches it firmly. Size is omitted from some rows. Given values are once, few, many or a class for expanded clones.

D	size	V	J	CDR3	DNA
.	many	TRBV10-3	TRBJ1-2	CAISESGISYTF	TGTGCCATCAGTGAGTCGGGCATAAGCTACACCTTC
TRBD1	.	TRBV2	TRBJ2-7	CASSEFLLTGGYEQYF	TGTGCCAGCAGTGAATTCCTGTTAACAGGGGGCTACGAGCAGTACTTC
TRBD2	many	TRBV27	TRBJ2-7	CASSLAGGRAYEQYF	TGTGCCAGCAGTTTGGCGGGGGGCAGAGCCTACGAGCAGTACTTC
TRBD2	few	TRBV10-1	TRBJ2-1	CASSQLLGGDLFNEQFF	TGCGCCAGCAGCCAACTCCTGGGGGGGGACTTGTTCAATGAGCAGTTCTTC
.	many	TRBV5-1	TRBJ2-1	CASSSPQGGAVSSYNEQFF	TGCGCCAGCAGCTCCCCCCAGGGGGGGGCCGTTAGCTCCTACAATGAGCAGTTCTTC
.	few	TRBV4-2	TRBJ2-7	CASSPGDNSYEQYF	TGTGCCAGCAGCCCCGGGGACAATTCCTACGAGCAGTACTTC
.	many	TRBV5-1	TRBJ1-2	CASSLGHNYGYTF	TGCGCCAGCAGCTTGGGTCATAACTATGGCTACACCTTC
TRBD1	many	TRBV25-1	TRBJ2-7	CASSTGGPRGEQYF	TGTGCCAGCAGTACAGGGGGACCCCGGGGGGAGCAGTACTTC
.	many	TRBV2	TRBJ2-7	CASLTFSSYEQYF	TGTGCCAGCCTGACTTTTAGCTCCTACGAGCAGTACTTC
TRBD2	many	TRBV13	TRBJ2-3	CASSPPRGGDTQYF	TGTGCCAGCAGCCCCCCCCGGGGGGGTGATACGCAGTATTTT
TRBD2	many	TRBV25-1	TRBJ2-7	CASSLSAGGREQYF	TGTGCCAGCAGTTTGTCGGCGGGGGGCCGGGAGCAGTACTTC
.	many	TRBV12-3/TRBV12-4	TRBJ1-3	CASNDVGDGNTIYF	TGTGCCAGCAACGACGTGGGTGATGGAAACACCATATATTTT
.	.	TRBV5-1	TRBJ2-5	CAGSLARGETQYF	TGCGCCGGCAGCTTGGCTCGTGGGGAGACCCAGTACTTC
.	.	TRBV11-2	TRBJ2-1	CASSTTGTAVNEQFF	TGTGCCAGCAGCACCACCGGGACCGCGGTGAATGAGCAGTTCTTC
TRBD2	.	TRBV2	TRBJ2-7	CASCRWDYIIYEQYF	TGTGCCAGTTGTAGATGGGACTATATTATCTACGAGCAGTACTTC
.	many	TRBV6-1	TRBJ2-3	CASRASGTTTDTQYF	TGTGCCAGCAGGGCTTCCGGGACAACGACAGATACGCAGTATTTT
TRBD1	.	TRBV4-2	TRBJ2-7	CASSQQQGYEQYF	TGTGCCAGCAGCCAACAACAGGGGTACGAGCAGTACTTC
.	many	TRBV4-1	TRBJ2-7	CASSQLIVAAGPYEQYF	TGCGCCAGCAGCCAACTAATAGTCGCGGCGGGGCCCTACGAGCAGTACTTC
TRBD1	.	TRBV11-2	TRBJ2-1	CASSSLAGTGGYNEQFF	TGTGCCAGCAGCTCACTTGCCGGGACAGGGGGCTACAATGAGCAGTTCTTC
.	.	TRBV10-3	TRBJ2-3	CAISDLNTDTQYF	TGTGCCATCAGTGATCTGAACACAGATACGCAGTATTTT
.	.	TRBV7-9	TRBJ2-1	CASSPTASSYNEHFF	TGTGCCAGCAGCCCGACAGCGAGCTCCTACAATGAGCATTTCTTC
.	many	TRBV12-3/TRBV12-4	TRBJ1-5	CASSPRAPIGPQHF	TGTGCCAGCAGTCCCAGGGCCCCCATCGGTCCCCAGCATTTT
.	many	TRBV30	TRBJ1-5	CAWSVRGHGNQPQHF	TGTGCCTGGAGCGTCCGGGGGCACGGCAATCAGCCCCAGCATTTT
TRBD1	few	TRBV18	TRBJ1-5	CASSRRTGDGNQPQHF	TGTGCCAGCTCCCGTCGGACAGGGGATGGCAATCAGCCCCAGCATTTT